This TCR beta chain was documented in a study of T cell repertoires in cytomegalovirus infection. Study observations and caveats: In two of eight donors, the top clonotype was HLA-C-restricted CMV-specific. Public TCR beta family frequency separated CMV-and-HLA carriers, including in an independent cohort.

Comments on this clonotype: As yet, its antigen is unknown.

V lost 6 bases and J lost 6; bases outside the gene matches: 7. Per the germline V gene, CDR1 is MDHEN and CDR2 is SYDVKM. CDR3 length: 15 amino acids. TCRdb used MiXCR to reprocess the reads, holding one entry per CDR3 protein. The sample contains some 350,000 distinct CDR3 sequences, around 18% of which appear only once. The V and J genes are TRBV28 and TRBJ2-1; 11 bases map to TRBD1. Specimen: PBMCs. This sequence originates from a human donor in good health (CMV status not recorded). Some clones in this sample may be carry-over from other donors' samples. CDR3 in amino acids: CASRTGTGGFNEQFF. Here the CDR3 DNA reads TGTGCCAGCAGAACCGGGACAGGGGGTTTCAATGAGCAGTTCTTC.